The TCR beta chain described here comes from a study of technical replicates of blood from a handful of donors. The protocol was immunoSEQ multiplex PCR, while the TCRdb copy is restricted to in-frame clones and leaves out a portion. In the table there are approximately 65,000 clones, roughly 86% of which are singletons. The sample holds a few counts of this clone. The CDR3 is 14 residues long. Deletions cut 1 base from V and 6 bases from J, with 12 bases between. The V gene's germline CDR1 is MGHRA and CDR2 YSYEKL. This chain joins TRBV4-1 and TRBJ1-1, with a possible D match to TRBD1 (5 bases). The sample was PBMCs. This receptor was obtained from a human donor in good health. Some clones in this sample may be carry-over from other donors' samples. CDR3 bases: TGCGCCAGCAGCCAAGCGGAAGGGGCAGCTGAAGCTTTCTTT. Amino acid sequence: CASSQAEGAAEAFF.